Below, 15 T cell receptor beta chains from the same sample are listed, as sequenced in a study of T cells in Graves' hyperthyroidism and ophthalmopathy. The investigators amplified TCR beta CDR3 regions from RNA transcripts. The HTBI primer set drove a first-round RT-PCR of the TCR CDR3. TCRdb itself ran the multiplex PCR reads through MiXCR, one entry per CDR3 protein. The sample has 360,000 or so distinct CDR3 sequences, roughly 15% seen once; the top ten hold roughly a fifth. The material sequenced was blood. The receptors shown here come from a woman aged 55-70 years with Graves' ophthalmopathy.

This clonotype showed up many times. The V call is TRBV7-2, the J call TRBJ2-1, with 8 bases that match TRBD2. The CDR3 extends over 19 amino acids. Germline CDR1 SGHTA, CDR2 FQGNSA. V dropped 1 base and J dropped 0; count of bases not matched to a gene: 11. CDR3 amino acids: CASSLGGLAGADSYNEQFF. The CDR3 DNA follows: TGTGCCAGCAGCTTAGGTGGGCTAGCGGGTGCTGACTCCTACAATGAGCAGTTCTTC.

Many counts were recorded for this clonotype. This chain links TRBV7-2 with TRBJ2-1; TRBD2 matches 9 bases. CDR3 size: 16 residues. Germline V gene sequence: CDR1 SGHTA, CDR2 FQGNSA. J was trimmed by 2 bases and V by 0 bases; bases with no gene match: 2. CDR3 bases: TGTGCCAGCAGCTTAGCCCTAGCGGGACCCTACAATGAGCAGTTCTTC. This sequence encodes CASSLALAGPYNEQFF.

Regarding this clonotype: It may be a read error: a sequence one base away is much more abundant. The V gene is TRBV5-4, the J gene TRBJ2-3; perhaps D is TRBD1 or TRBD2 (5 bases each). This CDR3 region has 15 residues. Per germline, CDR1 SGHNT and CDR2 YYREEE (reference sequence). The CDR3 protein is CVSSLPGTYTDTQYF. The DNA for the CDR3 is TGTGTCAGCAGCCTGCCGGGGACCTACACAGATACGCAGTATTTT. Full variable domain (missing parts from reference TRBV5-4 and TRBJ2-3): ETGVTQSPTHLIKTRGQQVTLRCSSQSGHNTVSWYQQALGQGPQFIFQYYREEENGRGNFPPRFSGLQFPNYSSELNVNALELDDSALYLCVSSLPGTYTDTQYFGPGTRLTVL.

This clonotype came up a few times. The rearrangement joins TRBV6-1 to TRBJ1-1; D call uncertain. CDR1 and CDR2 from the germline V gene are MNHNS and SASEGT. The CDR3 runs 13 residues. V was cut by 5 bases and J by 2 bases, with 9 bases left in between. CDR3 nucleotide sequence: TGTGCCAGCAGTTTACGGACCAACACTGAAGCTTTCTTT. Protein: CASSLRTNTEAFF.

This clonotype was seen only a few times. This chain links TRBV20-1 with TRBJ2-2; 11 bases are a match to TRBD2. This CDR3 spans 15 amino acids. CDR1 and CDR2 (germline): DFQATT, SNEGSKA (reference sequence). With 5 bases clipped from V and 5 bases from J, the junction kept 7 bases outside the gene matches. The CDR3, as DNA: TGCAGTGCTTCAACTAGCGGGAGACCGACCGGGGAGCTGTTTTTT. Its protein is CSASTSGRPTGELFF.

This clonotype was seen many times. The CDR3 DNA reads as TGTGCCAGCAGCTTAAATGAGGGGGGAAGGCACGAGCAGTACTTC. The encoded protein is CASSLNEGGRHEQYF. The V call is TRBV7-3, the J call TRBJ2-7; D is perhaps TRBD1 or TRBD2 (6 bases each). The CDR3 totals 15 residues. Deletions cut 1 base from V and 5 bases from J, with 15 bases between. Germline V gives CDR1 SGHTA, CDR2 FQGTGA. Full variable domain (remainder filled in from reference TRBV7-3 and TRBJ2-7): GAGVSQTPSNKVTEKGKYVELRCDPISGHTALYWYRQSLGQGPEFLIYFQGTGAADDSGLPNDRFFAVRPEGSVSTLKIQRTERGDSAVYLCASSLNEGGRHEQYFGPGTRLTVT.

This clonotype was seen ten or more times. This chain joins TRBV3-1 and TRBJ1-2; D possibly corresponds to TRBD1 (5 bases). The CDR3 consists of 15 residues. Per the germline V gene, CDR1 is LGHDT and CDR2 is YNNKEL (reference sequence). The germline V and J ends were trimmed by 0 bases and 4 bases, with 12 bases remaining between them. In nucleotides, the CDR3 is TGTGCCAGCAGCCAAGACCCCCAGGGCGGCTATGGCTACACCTTC. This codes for CASSQDPQGGYGYTF.

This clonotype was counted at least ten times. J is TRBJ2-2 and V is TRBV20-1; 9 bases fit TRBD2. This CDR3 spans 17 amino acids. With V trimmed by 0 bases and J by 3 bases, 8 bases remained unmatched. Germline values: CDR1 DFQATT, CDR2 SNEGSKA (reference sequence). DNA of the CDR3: TGCAGTGCTAGAGAATCTAGCGGGACCTCTTACACCGGGGAGCTGTTTTTT. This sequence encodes CSARESSGTSYTGELFF.

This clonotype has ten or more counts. This CDR3 reads CASSRVGNEQFF. DNA for the CDR3: TGTGCCAGCAGCAGAGTTGGCAATGAGCAGTTCTTC. The rearrangement uses TRBV7-9 and TRBJ2-1; the D is unclear. CDR3 length: 12 residues. V was shortened by 5 bases and J by 6 bases, with 8 bases between the two germline ends. The V gene's germline CDR1 is SEHNR and CDR2 FQNEAQ (reference sequence).

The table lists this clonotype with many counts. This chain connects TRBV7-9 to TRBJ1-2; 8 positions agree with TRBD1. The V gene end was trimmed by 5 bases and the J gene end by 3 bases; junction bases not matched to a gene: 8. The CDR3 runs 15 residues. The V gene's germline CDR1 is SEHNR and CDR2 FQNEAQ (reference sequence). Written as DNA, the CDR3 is TGTGCCAGCAGCGGTCAACAGGGGGTGTACTATGGCTACACCTTC. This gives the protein CASSGQQGVYYGYTF.

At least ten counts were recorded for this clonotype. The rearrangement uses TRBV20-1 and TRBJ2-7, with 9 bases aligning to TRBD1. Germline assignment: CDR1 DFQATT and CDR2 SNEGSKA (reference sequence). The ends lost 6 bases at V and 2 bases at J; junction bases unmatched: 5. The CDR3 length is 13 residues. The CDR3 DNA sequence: TGCAGTGCCGGACAGGGGAGCGCCTACGAGCAGTACTTC. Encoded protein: CSAGQGSAYEQYF.

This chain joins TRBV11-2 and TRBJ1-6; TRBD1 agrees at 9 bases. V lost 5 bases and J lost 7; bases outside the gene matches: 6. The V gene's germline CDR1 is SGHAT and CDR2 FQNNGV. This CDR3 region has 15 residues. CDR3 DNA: TGTGCCAGCAGCCCGGACAGGGGCGGGAATTCACCCCTCCACTTT. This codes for CASSPDRGGNSPLHF.

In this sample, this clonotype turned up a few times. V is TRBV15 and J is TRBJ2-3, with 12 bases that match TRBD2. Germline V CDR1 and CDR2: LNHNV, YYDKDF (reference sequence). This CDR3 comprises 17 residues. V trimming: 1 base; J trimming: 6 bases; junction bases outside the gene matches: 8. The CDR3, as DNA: TGTGCCACCAGCAGAGGTTGGACTAGCGGGATGGTGGATACGCAGTATTTT. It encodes CATSRGWTSGMVDTQYF.

CDR3 nucleotide sequence: TGTGCCAGCTCACCACAAGAAGTTGGCTACACCTTC. Its translation: CASSPQEVGYTF. V is TRBV18 and J is TRBJ1-2, with D hard to call. The CDR3 sequence is 12 residues long. V was shortened by 1 base and J by 7 bases, with 7 bases between the two germline ends. Germline lookup yields CDR1 KGHSH and CDR2 LQKENI.

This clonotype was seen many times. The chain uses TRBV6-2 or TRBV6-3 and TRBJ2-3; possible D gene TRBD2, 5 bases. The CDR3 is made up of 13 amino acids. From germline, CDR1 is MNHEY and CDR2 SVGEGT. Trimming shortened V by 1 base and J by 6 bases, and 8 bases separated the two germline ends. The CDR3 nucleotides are TGTGCCAGCAGTTACTGGAGCGGTGATACGCAGTATTTT. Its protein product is CASSYWSGDTQYF.